This TCR beta chain was captured in a study of blood T cell repertoires in COVID-19. Whole-study context: The analysed material was cDNA or gDNA that came from T cells, B-cell-depleted T cells, or PBMCs.

The V and J ends lost 6 bases and 3 bases respectively, with 9 bases between them. CDR1 and CDR2 (germline): MNHEY, SVGAGI. This CDR3 comprises 12 residues. The method was immunoSEQ multiplex PCR; TCRdb's version includes in-frame clones alone and lacks a portion of them. The data show about 26,000 clones, with 92% seen just once and approximately 2% held by the top ten. Sample: peripheral blood. V usage is TRBV6-5 and J usage is TRBJ2-7, with D unclear. This receptor was identified in a human donor in a cohort sampled during active COVID-19. The CDR3 reads CASRNTHYEQYF. CDR3 DNA: TGTGCCAGCAGGAACACGCACTACGAGCAGTACTTC.